The 28 T cell receptor beta chains presented below share a single source sample, sequenced in a study of blood T cell repertoires in COVID-19. Profiled with immunoSEQ multiplex PCR; TCRdb holds only in-frame clones, not every one. The profile covers just over 150,000 clones, with approximately 90% appearing a single time and roughly 15% taken by the ten largest. Sequenced sample: peripheral blood. The receptors were gathered from a woman aged 40-49 years with acute or convalescent COVID-19.

This clone was observed a single time. This sequence joins TRBV4-1 and TRBJ2-7; 15 bases line up with TRBD2. Germline values: CDR1 MGHRA, CDR2 YSYEKL. The CDR3 totals 17 residues. After removal of 4 bases from V and 4 bases from J, the junction contained 8 bases not matched to a gene. CDR3 coding DNA: TGCGCCAGCAGCCTAGGACAGGGGACTAGCGGGAGGTACGAGCAGTACTTC. It is translated as CASSLGQGTSGRYEQYF.

The chain is built from TRBV13 and TRBJ1-2; 9 bases match TRBD1. The CDR3 totals 14 residues. Losses at the gene ends were 4 bases for V and 4 bases for J; bases not matched to a gene: 4. Germline-derived CDR1 and CDR2 are PRHDT and FYEKMQ (reference sequence). The CDR3 region is CASSYADRGYGYTF. The CDR3 region has the DNA TGTGCCAGCAGCTACGCGGACAGGGGCTATGGCTACACCTTC.

The count of this clone is one. The V call is TRBV30, the J call TRBJ1-2; D perhaps matches TRBD1 (6 bases). The CDR3 extends over 14 amino acids. Between the trimmed V and J ends, which lost 4 bases and 8 bases, there was a span of 20 bases. Germline V gene lookup returns CDR1 GTSNPN and CDR2 SVGIG (reference sequence). DNA of the CDR3: TGTGCCTGGATCCGGGGGGCGCGTTATGGGGGCTACACCTTC. Protein sequence: CAWIRGARYGGYTF.

The J gene is TRBJ1-2, the V gene TRBV28; 7 nucleotides line up with TRBD1. Germline CDR1 MDHEN, CDR2 SYDVKM. This CDR3 has 15 residues. V was clipped by 6 bases and J by 4 bases; unmatched bases: 11. CDR3 sequence: CASSKGGGQPYGYTF. In nucleotides, the CDR3 is TGTGCCAGCAGCAAAGGGGGCGGACAGCCCTATGGCTACACCTTC.

The rearrangement uses TRBV5-1 and TRBJ2-1; tentatively, D is TRBD1 (6 bases). In germline, CDR1 is SGHRS, CDR2 YFSETQ. The ends were cut back, 4 bases at V and 6 bases at J, with 11 bases in the middle. CDR3 length: 13 residues. The CDR3 loop is CASSEQGGNEQFF. For the CDR3, the DNA is TGCGCCAGCAGCGAACAGGGCGGCAATGAGCAGTTCTTC.

This clone turned up a few times. This chain connects TRBV7-9 to TRBJ1-2; D perhaps matches TRBD1 (5 bases). CDR3 length: 17 amino acids. Per the germline V gene, CDR1 is SEHNR and CDR2 is FQNEAQ (reference sequence). Between the trimmed V and J ends, which lost 1 base and 4 bases, there was a span of 19 bases. For the CDR3, the DNA is TGTGCCAGCAGCTTAGATGCAGGGCAGGGTGGTAGCTATGGCTACACCTTC. Translation: CASSLDAGQGGSYGYTF.

In DNA form, the CDR3 reads TGTGCCAGCAGCCCCGGGACAGGGAAGAATCAGCCCCAGCATTTT. It codes for CASSPGTGKNQPQHF. The chain couples TRBV7-6 to TRBJ1-5; 9 bases line up with TRBD1. Germline lookup yields CDR1 SGHVS and CDR2 FNYEAQ. This CDR3 region has 15 residues. After removal of 5 bases from V and 4 bases from J, the junction contained 6 bases not matched to a gene.

The chain employs TRBV29-1 and TRBJ2-7, with D unclear. The germline V and J ends were trimmed by 4 bases and 6 bases, with 19 bases remaining between them. The CDR3 is made up of 14 amino acids. CDR1 is SQVTM and CDR2 is ANQGSEA in the germline V gene. The CDR3 loop reads CSVAILRNSFEQYF. In DNA, the CDR3 is TGCAGCGTTGCTATTCTCCGAAACTCGTTCGAGCAGTACTTC.

The chain recombines TRBV5-1 with TRBJ2-7; D ambiguous. This CDR3 contains 13 residues. The germline CDR1 and CDR2 sequences are SGHRS and YFSETQ. V dropped 0 bases and J dropped 3 bases, with 7 bases sitting between them. CDR3 DNA: TGCGCCAGCAGCTTGGATTTCTACTACGAGCAGTACTTC. This sequence encodes CASSLDFYYEQYF. The full variable domain, its missing parts supplied by reference TRBV5-1 and TRBJ2-7, is KAGVTQTPRYLIKTRGQQVTLSCSPISGHRSVSWYQQTPGQGLQFLFEYFSETQRNKGNFPGRFSGRQFSNSRSEMNVSTLELGDSALYLCASSLDFYYEQYFGPGTRLTVT.

The V call is TRBV14, the J call TRBJ1-6, with unresolved D. The V gene lost 4 bases and the J gene lost 9 bases, with 10 bases spanning the gap. The CDR3 has 13 residues. The germline V gene has CDR1 SGHDN and CDR2 FVKESK. The CDR3 DNA is TGTGCCAGCAGCCCCGCGGAGACTTCACCCCTCCACTTT. It yields the protein CASSPAETSPLHF.

This chain uses TRBV7-3 with TRBJ2-2, with 14 bases identical to TRBD2. Unmatched junction bases numbered 12, after V lost 5 bases and J lost 4 bases. Germline CDR1 SGHTA, CDR2 FQGTGA. The CDR3 has 19 residues. The CDR3 coding sequence is TGTGCCAGCAGCGCGGGACGGACTAGCGGGGGGCGGGGCACCGGGGAGCTGTTTTTT. This codes for CASSAGRTSGGRGTGELFF. The whole variable domain, filled in from reference TRBV7-3 and TRBJ2-2, reads GAGVSQTPSNKVTEKGKYVELRCDPISGHTALYWYRQSLGQGPEFLIYFQGTGAADDSGLPNDRFFAVRPEGSVSTLKIQRTERGDSAVYLCASSAGRTSGGRGTGELFFGEGSRLTVL.

The J gene is TRBJ2-7, the V gene TRBV19; 12 bases match TRBD1. After removal of 6 bases from V and 5 bases from J, the junction contained 11 bases not matched to a gene. This CDR3 region has 16 residues. Germline V CDR1 and CDR2: LNHDA, SQIVND (reference sequence). CDR3 amino acids: CASRRDRGREIDEQYF. For the CDR3, the DNA is TGTGCCAGTAGGCGGGACAGGGGGCGCGAAATTGACGAGCAGTACTTC.

This chain joins TRBV6-5 and TRBJ1-2, with a tentative D call TRBD1 (6 bases). CDR1 is MNHEY and CDR2 is SVGAGI in the germline V gene. The CDR3 contains 13 residues. Trimming pared 6 bases from V and 13 bases from J, leaving 21 bases between. The CDR3 sequence: CASRKTGSYVCTF. In DNA form, the CDR3 reads TGTGCCAGCAGAAAAACAGGGTCCTATGTCTGCACCTTC.

The chain is built from TRBV21-1 and TRBJ1-2. TRBV21-1 is tagged as a pseudogene. This CDR3 is 13 amino acids long. CDR3 amino acids: CASRTPGTYGYTF. DNA of the CDR3: TGTGCCAGCCGCACACCGGGGACTTATGGCTACACCTTC.

The chain has TRBV30 and TRBJ1-6; 8 nucleotides agree with TRBD1. From germline, CDR1 is GTSNPN and CDR2 SVGIG (reference sequence). This CDR3 contains 13 residues. V trimming: 8 bases; J trimming: 7 bases; junction bases outside the gene matches: 7. The chain's CDR3 is CARSRDRNSPLHF. The CDR3 bases are TGTGCCCGCAGCCGGGACAGGAATTCACCCCTCCACTTT.

This clone was seen just once. V gene TRBV28 combines with J gene TRBJ1-3, with D tentatively TRBD1 (5 bases). The germline V gene has CDR1 MDHEN and CDR2 SYDVKM. This CDR3 is 18 amino acids long. Trimming removed 0 bases from V and 3 bases from J, with 18 bases in between. The CDR3 loop reads CASSLWESPGIDGNTIYF. The CDR3 DNA follows: TGTGCCAGCAGTTTATGGGAATCGCCAGGGATCGATGGAAACACCATATATTTT.

The rearrangement joins TRBV27 to TRBJ2-1, with 8 nucleotides matching TRBD1. The germline V gene encodes CDR1 MNHEY and CDR2 SMNVEV (reference sequence). This CDR3 spans 13 amino acids. Germline trimming cut 4 bases from V and 8 bases from J; bases unmatched to any gene: 4. Here the CDR3 reads CASSSGQGHEQFF. The CDR3 coding sequence is TGTGCCAGCAGTTCAGGACAGGGTCATGAGCAGTTCTTC.

V is TRBV5-1 and J is TRBJ2-6; no firm D call. The V end was cut by 4 bases, the J end by 1 base, with 12 bases between. CDR1 and CDR2 from the germline V gene are SGHRS and YFSETQ. The CDR3 runs 16 residues. The CDR3 coding sequence is TGCGCCAGCAGCGACACAGCATATTCTGGGGCCAACGTCCTGACTTTC. Translating it yields CASSDTAYSGANVLTF.

The rearrangement joins TRBV24-1 to TRBJ2-3; 9 nucleotides line up with TRBD2. Trimming at V came to 0 bases and at J to 4 bases, leaving 1 base not matched to a gene. This CDR3 comprises 15 residues. CDR1 and CDR2 from the germline V gene are KGHDR and SFDVKD. The CDR3 reads CATSDLAGGPDTQYF. CDR3 bases: TGTGCCACCAGTGATTTGGCGGGAGGGCCAGATACGCAGTATTTT.

V gene TRBV7-3 combines with J gene TRBJ2-1, with 14 bases matching TRBD2. The CDR3 has 17 amino acids. The ends lost 5 bases at V and 5 bases at J; junction bases unmatched: 8. Germline V gene sequence: CDR1 SGHTA, CDR2 FQGTGA. Here the CDR3 DNA reads TGTGCCAGCAGCAAAGGGACTAGCGGGAGTAGCAACAATGAGCAGTTCTTC. This encodes CASSKGTSGSSNNEQFF.

This chain uses TRBV9 with TRBJ2-7, with 9 bases fitting TRBD2. The CDR3 is 15 amino acids. Germline V CDR1 and CDR2: SGDLS, YYNGEE. The V gene end was trimmed by 2 bases and the J gene end by 3 bases; junction bases not matched to a gene: 6. The CDR3 loop reads CASSVSSGGFYEQYF. In DNA, the CDR3 is TGTGCCAGCAGCGTCAGTAGCGGGGGTTTCTACGAGCAGTACTTC. Supplemented by reference TRBV9 and TRBJ2-7, the full variable domain reads DSGVTQTPKHLITATGQRVTLRCSPRSGDLSVYWYQQSLDQGLQFLIQYYNGEERAKGNILERFSAQQFPDLHSELNLSSLELGDSALYFCASSVSSGGFYEQYFGPGTRLTVT.

Details on this clone: A read error may account for a junction end that differs from germline. The J gene is TRBJ2-7, the V gene TRBV7-7, with 14 bases fitting TRBD2. The CDR3 length is 16 residues. Germline assignment: CDR1 SSHAT and CDR2 FNYEAQ (reference sequence). The CDR3 sequence is CASSLGLAGGDYEQYF. The CDR3 DNA sequence: TGTGCTAGCAGCCTTGGACTAGCGGGAGGTGACTACGAGCAGTACTTC.

The chain combines TRBV2 with TRBJ1-6; D unresolved. V was shortened by 5 bases and J by 6 bases, with 5 bases between the two germline ends. The length of the CDR3 is 12 residues. Germline V lookup: CDR1 SNHLY, CDR2 FYNNEI. The CDR3 nucleotides read TGTGCCAGCAGTCCGGGTAATTCACCCCTCCACTTT. Translation gives CASSPGNSPLHF.

The chain recombines TRBV11-2 with TRBJ2-7; D is possibly TRBD1 (5 bases). The CDR3 is made up of 15 amino acids. Trimming took off 2 bases at V and 0 bases at J, with 11 bases between the two ends. Looked up from germline, CDR1 is SGHAT and CDR2 is FQNNGV. The CDR3 here is CASSLQGASSYEQYF. The CDR3 nucleotides are TGTGCCAGCAGCTTACAGGGCGCGAGCTCCTACGAGCAGTACTTC.

This clone appeared a few times. The chain links TRBV27 to TRBJ2-7, with 7 positions matching TRBD1. The CDR3 extends over 16 amino acids. Germline V CDR1 and CDR2: MNHEY, SMNVEV (reference sequence). With 5 bases clipped from V and 3 bases from J, the junction kept 13 bases outside the gene matches. The CDR3 region is CASSTQQGKGFYEQYF. The CDR3 nucleotides read TGTGCCAGCAGTACCCAACAGGGGAAAGGGTTCTACGAGCAGTACTTC.

V and J are TRBV6-5 and TRBJ1-3, with 7 nucleotides matching TRBD1. The CDR3 length is 14 residues. The junction had 7 bases not matched to a gene; V was cut back by 7 bases and J by 4 bases. Germline V gives CDR1 MNHEY, CDR2 SVGAGI. CDR3 coding DNA: TGTGCCAGCATCGACAGGGCAGGAGGAAACACCATATATTTT. Its protein is CASIDRAGGNTIYF.

As regards this clone: The junction departs from the called germline gene at one end, perhaps through a read error. The chain combines TRBV5-1 with TRBJ2-4, with TRBD1 matching 11 bases. The germline CDR1 and CDR2 sequences are SGHRS and YFSETQ. CDR3 size: 17 residues. CDR3 region: CASSLAFGQGARNIQYF. The DNA of the CDR3 is TGCGCCAGCAGCTTGGCATTCGGACAGGGGGCCAGAAACATTCAGTACTTC. Complete variable domain (other parts from reference TRBV5-1 and TRBJ2-4): KAGVTQTPRYLIKTRGQQVTLSCSPISGHRSVSWYQQTPGQGLQFLFEYFSETQRNKGNFPGRFSGRQFSNSRSEMNVSTLELGDSALYLCASSLAFGQGARNIQYFGAGTRLSVL.

The chain recombines TRBV5-6 with TRBJ1-3; D may be TRBD1 (5 bases). CDR1 SGHDT and CDR2 YYEEEE come from the germline V gene. This CDR3 region has 15 residues. Trimming took off 3 bases at V and 1 base at J, with 11 bases between the two ends. The CDR3 region is CASSWRGRSGNTIYF. The CDR3 nucleotides are TGTGCCAGCAGCTGGAGGGGTAGGTCTGGAAACACCATATATTTT.